Below are 5 T cell receptor beta chains sequenced from a single sample in a study of T cells after posttransplantation cyclophosphamide (dated by TCRdb to about 2016). The method was the immunoSEQ multiplex PCR assay. The table was pulled from immuneACCESS by TCRdb, which kept in-frame rearrangements only. Such tables lose some clones; where checked, under half of the loss comes from unresolved V genes, and the rest has no known cause. This sample has 32,000 or so clones in its table, and roughly 90% of those were observed once. The ten largest account for 14% to 15% of the sample. Sequenced material: PBMCs. The source is a middle-aged woman with a blood cancer, CMV-positive, and with a related stem cell donor.

The V gene is TRBV7-3, the J gene TRBJ2-1; 9 bases agree with TRBD2. The CDR3 has 15 residues. Germline V gene sequence: CDR1 SGHTA, CDR2 FQGTGA. The trim removed 5 bases at V and 2 bases at J, leaving 4 bases unmatched. Here the CDR3 reads CASSISGGTYNEQFF. The CDR3 nucleotides are TGTGCCAGCAGCATTAGCGGGGGAACCTACAATGAGCAGTTCTTC.

This rearrangement joins TRBV28 to TRBJ2-6; possible D gene TRBD1, 5 bases. Trimming took 10 bases from V and 0 from J, leaving 16 bases between them. CDR1 is MDHEN and CDR2 is SYDVKM in the germline V gene. The CDR3 is made up of 16 amino acids. The DNA for the CDR3 is TGTGCCACTAGGGGCTTATGGGGCTCTGGGGCCAACGTCCTGACTTTC. Translated: CATRGLWGSGANVLTF.

This clone has just one count. This chain connects TRBV7-9 to TRBJ1-4, with a possible D match to TRBD1 (5 bases). Germline-derived CDR1 and CDR2 are SEHNR and FQNEAQ (reference sequence). The CDR3 sequence is 16 residues long. V lost 2 bases and J 8 bases, leaving 18 bases between the germline ends. The CDR3 DNA follows: TGTGCCAGCAGCTTATTCGGGGGACCAGATGGGGAAAAACTGTTTTTT. This sequence encodes CASSLFGGPDGEKLFF.

V and J are TRBV9 and TRBJ2-5; weak D call: TRBD2 (7 bases). The CDR3 is 16 amino acids. The ends were cut back, 0 bases at V and 5 bases at J, with 17 bases in the middle. CDR1 and CDR2 from the germline V gene are SGDLS and YYNGEE. CDR3 loop: CASSVAEGGLGETQYF. CDR3 sequence (DNA): TGTGCCAGCAGCGTAGCTGAGGGGGGGCTAGGGGAGACCCAGTACTTC.

With regard to this clone: The junction departs from the called germline gene at one end, perhaps through a read error. The chain recombines TRBV7-7 with TRBJ2-5; D might be TRBD2 (5 bases). Germline loops: CDR1 SSHAT, CDR2 FNYEAQ (reference sequence). CDR3 length: 14 amino acids. This CDR3 reads CASSPGHPGETQYF. The CDR3 coding sequence is TGTGCTAGCAGCCCCGGTCATCCGGGGGAGACCCAGTACTTC. The variable domain in full, with the rest retrieved from reference TRBV7-7 and TRBJ2-5, is GAGVSQSPRYKVTKRGQDVTLRCDPISSHATLYWYQQALGQGPEFLTYFNYEAQPDKSGLPSDRFSAERPEGSISTLTIQRTEQRDSAMYRCASSPGHPGETQYFGPGTRLLVL.